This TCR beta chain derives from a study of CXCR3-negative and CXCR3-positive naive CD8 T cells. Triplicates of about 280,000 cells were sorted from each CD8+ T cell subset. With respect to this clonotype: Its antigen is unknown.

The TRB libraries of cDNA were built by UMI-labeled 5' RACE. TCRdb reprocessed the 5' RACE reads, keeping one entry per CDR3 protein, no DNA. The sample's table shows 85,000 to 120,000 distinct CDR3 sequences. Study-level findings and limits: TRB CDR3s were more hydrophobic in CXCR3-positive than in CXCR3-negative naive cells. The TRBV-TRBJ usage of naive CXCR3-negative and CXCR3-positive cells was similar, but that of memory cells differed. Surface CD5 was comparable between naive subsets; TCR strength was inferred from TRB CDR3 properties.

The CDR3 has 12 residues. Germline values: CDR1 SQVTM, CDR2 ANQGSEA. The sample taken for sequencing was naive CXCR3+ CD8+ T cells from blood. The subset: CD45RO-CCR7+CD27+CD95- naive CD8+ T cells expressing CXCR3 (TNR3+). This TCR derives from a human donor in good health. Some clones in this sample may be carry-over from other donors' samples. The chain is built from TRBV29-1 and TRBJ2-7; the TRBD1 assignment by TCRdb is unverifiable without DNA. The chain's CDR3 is CSFGTGSYEQYF.